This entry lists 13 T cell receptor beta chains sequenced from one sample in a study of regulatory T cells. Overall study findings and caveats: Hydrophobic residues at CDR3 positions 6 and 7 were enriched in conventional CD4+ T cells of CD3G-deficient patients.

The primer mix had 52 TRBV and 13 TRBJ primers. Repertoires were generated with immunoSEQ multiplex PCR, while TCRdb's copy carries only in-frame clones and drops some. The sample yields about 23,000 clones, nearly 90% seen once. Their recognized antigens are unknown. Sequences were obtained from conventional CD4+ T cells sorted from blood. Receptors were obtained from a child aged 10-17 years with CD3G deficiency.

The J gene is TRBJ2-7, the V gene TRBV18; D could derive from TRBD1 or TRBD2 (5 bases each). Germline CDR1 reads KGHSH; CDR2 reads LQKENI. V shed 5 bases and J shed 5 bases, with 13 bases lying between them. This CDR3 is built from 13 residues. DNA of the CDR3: TGTGCCAGCTCAAGCCGGGGCCCCCACGAGCAGTACTTC. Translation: CASSSRGPHEQYF.

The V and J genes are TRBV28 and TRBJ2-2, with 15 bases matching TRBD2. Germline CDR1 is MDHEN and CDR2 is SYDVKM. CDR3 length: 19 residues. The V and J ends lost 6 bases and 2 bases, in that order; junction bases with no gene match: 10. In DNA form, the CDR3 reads TGTGCCAGCAGCCCCTGGACTAGCGGGAGGGCCGGAAACACCGGGGAGCTGTTTTTT. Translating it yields CASSPWTSGRAGNTGELFF. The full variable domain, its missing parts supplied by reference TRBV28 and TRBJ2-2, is DVKVTQSSRYLVKRTGEKVFLECVQDMDHENMFWYRQDPGLGLRLIYFSYDVKMKEKGDIPEGYSVSREKKERFSLILESASTNQTSMYLCASSPWTSGRAGNTGELFFGEGSRLTVL.

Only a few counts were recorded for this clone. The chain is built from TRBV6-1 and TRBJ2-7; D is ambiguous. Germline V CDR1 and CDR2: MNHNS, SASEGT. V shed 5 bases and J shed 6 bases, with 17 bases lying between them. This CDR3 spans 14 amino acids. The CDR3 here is CASSTTPGGVEQYF. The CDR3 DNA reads TGTGCCAGCAGTACGACCCCCGGTGGGGTCGAGCAGTACTTC.

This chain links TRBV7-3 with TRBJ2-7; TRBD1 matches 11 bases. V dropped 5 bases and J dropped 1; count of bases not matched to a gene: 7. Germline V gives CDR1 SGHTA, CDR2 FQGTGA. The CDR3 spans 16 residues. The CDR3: CASSPAGTGGSYEQYF. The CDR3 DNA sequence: TGTGCCAGCAGCCCTGCCGGGACAGGGGGTTCCTACGAGCAGTACTTC.

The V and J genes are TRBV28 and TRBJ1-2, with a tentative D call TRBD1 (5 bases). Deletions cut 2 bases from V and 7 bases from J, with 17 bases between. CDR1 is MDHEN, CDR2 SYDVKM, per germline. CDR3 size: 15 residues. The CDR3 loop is CASSLSGTGVGGYTF. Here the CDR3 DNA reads TGTGCCAGCAGTTTAAGTGGAACAGGAGTGGGTGGCTACACCTTC.

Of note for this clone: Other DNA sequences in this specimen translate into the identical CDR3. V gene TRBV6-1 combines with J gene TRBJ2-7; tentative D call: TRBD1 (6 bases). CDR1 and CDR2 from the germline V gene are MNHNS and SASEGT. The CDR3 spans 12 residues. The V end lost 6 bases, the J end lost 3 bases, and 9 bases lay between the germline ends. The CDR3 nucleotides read TGTGCCAGCAGGGGACATCTCTACGAGCAGTACTTC. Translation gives CASRGHLYEQYF.

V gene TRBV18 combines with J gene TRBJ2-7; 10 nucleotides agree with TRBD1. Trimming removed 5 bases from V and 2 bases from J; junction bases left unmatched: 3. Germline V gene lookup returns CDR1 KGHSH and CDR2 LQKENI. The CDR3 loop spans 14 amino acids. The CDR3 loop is CASSKGQGPYEQYF. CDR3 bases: TGTGCCAGCTCAAAGGGACAGGGGCCCTACGAGCAGTACTTC.

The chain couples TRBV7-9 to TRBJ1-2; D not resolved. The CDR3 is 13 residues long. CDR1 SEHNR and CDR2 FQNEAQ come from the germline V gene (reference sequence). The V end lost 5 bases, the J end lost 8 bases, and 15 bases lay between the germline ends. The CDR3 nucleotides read TGTGCCAGCAGCAACGCCAGGACCGGAGGCTACACCTTC. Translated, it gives CASSNARTGGYTF.

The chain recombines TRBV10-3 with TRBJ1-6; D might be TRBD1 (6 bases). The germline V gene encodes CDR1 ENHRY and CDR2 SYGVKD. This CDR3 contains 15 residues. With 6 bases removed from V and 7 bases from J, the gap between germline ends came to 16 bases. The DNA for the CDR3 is TGTGCCATCAGCCCGGGGGGCAGGAAGAATTCACCCCTCCACTTT. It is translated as CAISPGGRKNSPLHF.

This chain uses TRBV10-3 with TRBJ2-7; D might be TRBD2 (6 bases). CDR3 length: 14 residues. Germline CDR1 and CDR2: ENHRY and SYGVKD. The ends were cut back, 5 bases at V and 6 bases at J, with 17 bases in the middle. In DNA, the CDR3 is TGTGCCATCAGTACCGGGGTACTAGCAGGCGAGCAGTACTTC. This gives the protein CAISTGVLAGEQYF.

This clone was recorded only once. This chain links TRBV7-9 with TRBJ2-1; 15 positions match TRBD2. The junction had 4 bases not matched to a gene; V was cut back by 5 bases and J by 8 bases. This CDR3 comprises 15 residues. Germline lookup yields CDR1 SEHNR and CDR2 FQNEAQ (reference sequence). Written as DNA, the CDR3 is TGTGCCAGCAGCATGGGACTAGCGGGAGGAGATGAGCAGTTCTTC. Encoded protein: CASSMGLAGGDEQFF.

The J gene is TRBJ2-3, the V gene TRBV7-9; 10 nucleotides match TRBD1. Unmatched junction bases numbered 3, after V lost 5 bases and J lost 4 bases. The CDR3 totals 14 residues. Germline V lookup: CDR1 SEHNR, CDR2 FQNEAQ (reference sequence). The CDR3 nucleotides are TGTGCCAGCAGCCGGGACAGGGGAGCAGATACGCAGTATTTT. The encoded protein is CASSRDRGADTQYF.

CDR3 amino acids: CASSPLGKGEKLFF. CDR3 DNA sequence: TGTGCCAGCAGCCCCCTTGGGAAAGGTGAAAAACTGTTTTTT. The chain recombines TRBV6-1 with TRBJ1-4; the D is unclear. Germline lookup yields CDR1 MNHNS and CDR2 SASEGT. With 6 bases removed from V and 7 bases from J, the gap between germline ends came to 15 bases. The CDR3 sequence is 14 residues long.